This T cell receptor beta chain was profiled in a study of T cell responses to AZD1222 COVID-19 vaccine. Looked up from germline, CDR1 is MNHEY and CDR2 is SVGEGT. V was trimmed by 4 bases and J by 3 bases, leaving 25 bases between them. CDR3 length: 18 amino acids. Assay used: immunoSEQ multiplex PCR; TCRdb lists only in-frame clones, some missing. Among under 150,000 clones, about 88% were seen once, and the ten largest hold roughly a quarter. The material sequenced was peripheral blood, taken on day 0 of AZD1222 vaccination. The J gene is TRBJ2-7, the V gene TRBV6-2 or TRBV6-3, with D possibly matching TRBD1 (5 bases). The receptor's source is an adult in good health. CDR3 residues: CASSFRKQDPLTIYEQYF. The CDR3 DNA reads as TGTGCCAGCAGTTTCCGGAAACAGGACCCCCTCACAATCTACGAGCAGTACTTC.